This record concerns one T cell receptor beta chain sequence. The antigen it recognizes is unknown. It has no much larger one-base neighbor in the sample; base qualities were not kept. The germline V gene encodes CDR1 DFQATT and CDR2 SNEGSKA (reference sequence). V trim: 3 bases; J trim: 5 bases; unmatched bases: 6. Counted from cysteine to phenylalanine, this CDR3 has 15 amino acids. Only CDR3 DNA is held: 45 bases, read in frame from base 1. This sample is drawn from a study of blood T cell repertoires in COVID-19 (TCRdb year 2020). Looking at the study overall: Collaborator samples came from the United States, Italy and Spain and covered acute and convalescent phases of COVID-19. The material from the prospective study consisted of cDNA or gDNA derived from T cells, B-cell-depleted T cells, or PBMCs. Subjects who had been exposed to COVID-19, were actively infected with it, or had recovered from it provided the deeply sampled blood TCRbeta repertoires that made up the dataset. The repertoires were made available in a free public database intended to serve as a resource for research on the immune response to SARS-CoV-2. The samples were drawn from the first 160 participants of the ongoing ImmuneRACE study and from over a thousand subjects provided by 6 global collaborators. Sample metadata almost always included a de-identified subject ID, COVID-19 status, age in years and sex. Where available, HLA class I and class II types were obtained from metadata supplied by the sample provider rather than from assay-based typing. Study-wide findings and limitations: Clinical and demographic metadata were provided uncurated, with the amount varying by source and participant.

The collaborating institutions used their own protocols to collect whole blood in K2EDTA tubes. Collaborator samples were shipped for TCRbeta analysis as frozen whole blood, isolated PBMCs, or DNA extracted from either sample type. TCRbeta CDR3 regions were amplified from genomic DNA by means of the immunoSEQ Assay, a bias-controlled multiplex PCR. Per the authors' processing: Within the assay, amplification of reference gene primers was used to estimate how many nucleated cells each sample contained. To quantify the absolute abundance of each unique TCRbeta CDR3 rearrangement, sequence reads were collapsed and filtered. For each sample, productive Simpson clonality was calculated as the square root of Simpson's diversity index across productive rearrangements. This is the immuneACCESS table as TCRdb keeps it, with only in-frame sequences that have V and J called. A part of the clones is gone; compared with another copy, unresolved V genes explain less than half, and the rest is unexplained. That table gives V, J and clone size, and the DNA gave D and trimming. The sample includes about 160,000 clones, with 84% observed a single time. The ten largest clonotypes hold around 2.1% of the sample.

The TCR originated in a man in his 70s with acute or convalescent COVID-19. The source material was peripheral blood. Recombination joined TRBV20-1 with TRBJ2-2, with 10 middle bases fitting TRBD2. The CDR3 loop reads CSASPVTSGTGELFF. Here is the DNA: TGCAGTGCTAGTCCCGTGACTAGCGGGACCGGGGAGCTGTTTTTT.